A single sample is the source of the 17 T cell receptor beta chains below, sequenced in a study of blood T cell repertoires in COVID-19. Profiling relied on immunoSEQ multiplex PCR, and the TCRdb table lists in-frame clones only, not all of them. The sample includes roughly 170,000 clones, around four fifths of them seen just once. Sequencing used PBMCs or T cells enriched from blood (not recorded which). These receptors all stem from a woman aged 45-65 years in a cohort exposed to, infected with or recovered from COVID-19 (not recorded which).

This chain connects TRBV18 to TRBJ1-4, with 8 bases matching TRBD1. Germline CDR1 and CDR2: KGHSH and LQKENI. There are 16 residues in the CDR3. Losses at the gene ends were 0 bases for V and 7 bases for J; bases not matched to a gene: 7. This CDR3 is CASSPPATGGFEKLFF. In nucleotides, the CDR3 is TGTGCCAGCTCACCACCGGCCACAGGGGGATTTGAAAAACTGTTTTTT.

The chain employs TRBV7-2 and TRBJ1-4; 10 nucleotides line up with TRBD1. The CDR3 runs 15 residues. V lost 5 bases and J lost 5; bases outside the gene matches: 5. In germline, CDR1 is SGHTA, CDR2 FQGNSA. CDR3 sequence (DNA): TGTGCCAGCAGCCCCGACAGGGGGCACAATGAAAAACTGTTTTTT. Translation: CASSPDRGHNEKLFF.

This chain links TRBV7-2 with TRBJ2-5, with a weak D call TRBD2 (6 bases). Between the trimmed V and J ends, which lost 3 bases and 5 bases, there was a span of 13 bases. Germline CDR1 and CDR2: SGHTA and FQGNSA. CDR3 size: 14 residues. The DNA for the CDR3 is TGTGCCAGCAGCTTGGGACTGTCCTTCGAGACCCAGTACTTC. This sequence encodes CASSLGLSFETQYF.

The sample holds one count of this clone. The CDR3 here is CASSGTGGYEKLFF. As DNA, the CDR3 is TGTGCCAGCAGCGGAACAGGGGGCTATGAAAAACTGTTTTTT. The chain employs TRBV28 and TRBJ1-4; 9 bases are a match to TRBD1. This CDR3 region has 14 residues. CDR1 MDHEN and CDR2 SYDVKM come from the germline V gene. J lost 6 bases, V lost 6 bases, and 5 bases had no gene match.

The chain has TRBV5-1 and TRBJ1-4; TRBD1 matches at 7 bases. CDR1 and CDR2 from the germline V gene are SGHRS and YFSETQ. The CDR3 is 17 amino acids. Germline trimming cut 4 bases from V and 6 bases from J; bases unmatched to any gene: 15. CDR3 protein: CASSLGYNQGGDEKLFF. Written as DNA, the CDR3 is TGCGCCAGCAGCCTGGGCTATAATCAGGGGGGAGATGAAAAACTGTTTTTT. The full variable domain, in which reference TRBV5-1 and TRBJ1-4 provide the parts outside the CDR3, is KAGVTQTPRYLIKTRGQQVTLSCSPISGHRSVSWYQQTPGQGLQFLFEYFSETQRNKGNFPGRFSGRQFSNSRSEMNVSTLELGDSALYLCASSLGYNQGGDEKLFFGSGTQLSVL.

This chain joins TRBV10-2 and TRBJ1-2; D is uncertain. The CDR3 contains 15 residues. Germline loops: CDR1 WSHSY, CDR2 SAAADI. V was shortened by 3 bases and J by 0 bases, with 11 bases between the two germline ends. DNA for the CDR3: TGCGCCAGCAGTGAAGCGGCCACTTCTAACTATGGCTACACCTTC. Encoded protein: CASSEAATSNYGYTF.

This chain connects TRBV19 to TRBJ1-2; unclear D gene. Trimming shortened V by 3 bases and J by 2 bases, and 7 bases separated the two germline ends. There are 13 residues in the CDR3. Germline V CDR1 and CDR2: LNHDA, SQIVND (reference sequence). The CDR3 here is CASSMRENYGYTF. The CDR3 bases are TGTGCCAGTAGTATGAGGGAGAACTATGGCTACACCTTC.

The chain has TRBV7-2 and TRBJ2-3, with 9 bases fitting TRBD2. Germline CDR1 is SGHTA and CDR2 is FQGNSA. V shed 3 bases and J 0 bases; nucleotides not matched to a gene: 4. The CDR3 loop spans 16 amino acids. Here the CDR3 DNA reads TGTGCCAGCAGCTTGGTTAGCGGGGGCAGCACAGATACGCAGTATTTT. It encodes CASSLVSGGSTDTQYF.

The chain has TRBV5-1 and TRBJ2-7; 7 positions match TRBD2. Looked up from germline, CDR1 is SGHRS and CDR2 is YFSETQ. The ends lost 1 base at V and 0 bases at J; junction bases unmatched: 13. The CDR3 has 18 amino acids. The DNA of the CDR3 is TGCGCCAGCAGCTTGAATTTTTGGCGGCGGGGGAGCTCCTACGAGCAGTACTTC. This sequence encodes CASSLNFWRRGSSYEQYF.

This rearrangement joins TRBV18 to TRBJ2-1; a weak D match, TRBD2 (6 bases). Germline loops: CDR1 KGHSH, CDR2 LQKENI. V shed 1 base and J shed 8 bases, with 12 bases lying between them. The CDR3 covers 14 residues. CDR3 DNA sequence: TGTGCCAGCTCACCACTAGCCCCTAGCGATGAGCAGTTCTTC. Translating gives CASSPLAPSDEQFF.

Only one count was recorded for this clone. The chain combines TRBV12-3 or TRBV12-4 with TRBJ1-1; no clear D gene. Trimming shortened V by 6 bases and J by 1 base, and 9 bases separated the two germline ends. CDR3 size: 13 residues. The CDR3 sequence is CASRVPGNTEAFF. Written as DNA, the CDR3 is TGTGCCAGCAGGGTTCCAGGGAACACTGAAGCTTTCTTT.

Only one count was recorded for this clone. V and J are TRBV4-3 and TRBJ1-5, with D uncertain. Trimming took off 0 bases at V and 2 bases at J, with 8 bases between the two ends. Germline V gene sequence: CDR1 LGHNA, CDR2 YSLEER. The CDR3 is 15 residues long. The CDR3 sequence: CASSQEPRGNQPQHF. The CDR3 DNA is TGCGCCAGCAGCCAAGAACCTCGGGGCAATCAGCCCCAGCATTTT.

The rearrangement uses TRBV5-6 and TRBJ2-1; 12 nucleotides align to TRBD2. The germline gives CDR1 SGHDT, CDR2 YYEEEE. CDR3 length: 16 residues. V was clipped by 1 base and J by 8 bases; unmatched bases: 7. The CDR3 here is CASSLLRLAGGDEQFF. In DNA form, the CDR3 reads TGTGCCAGCAGCTTGCTACGTCTAGCGGGGGGGGATGAGCAGTTCTTC.

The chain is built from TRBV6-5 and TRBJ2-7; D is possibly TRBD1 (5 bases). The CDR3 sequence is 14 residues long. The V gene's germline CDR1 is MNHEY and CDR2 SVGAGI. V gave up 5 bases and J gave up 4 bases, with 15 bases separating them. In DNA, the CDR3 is TGTGCCAGCAGTCCGATGACAGACCATTACGAGCAGTACTTC. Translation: CASSPMTDHYEQYF.

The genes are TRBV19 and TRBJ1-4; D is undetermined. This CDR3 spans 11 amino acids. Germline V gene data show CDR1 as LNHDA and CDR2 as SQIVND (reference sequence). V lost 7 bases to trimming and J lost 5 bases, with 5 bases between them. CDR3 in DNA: TGTGCCAGTACCTTAAATGAAAAACTGTTTTTT. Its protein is CASTLNEKLFF.

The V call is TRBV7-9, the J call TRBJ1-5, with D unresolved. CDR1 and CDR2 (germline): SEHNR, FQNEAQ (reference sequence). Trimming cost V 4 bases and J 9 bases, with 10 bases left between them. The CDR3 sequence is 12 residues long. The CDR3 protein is CASSSLGLPQHF. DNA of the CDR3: TGTGCCAGCAGCTCACTAGGGCTGCCCCAGCATTTT.

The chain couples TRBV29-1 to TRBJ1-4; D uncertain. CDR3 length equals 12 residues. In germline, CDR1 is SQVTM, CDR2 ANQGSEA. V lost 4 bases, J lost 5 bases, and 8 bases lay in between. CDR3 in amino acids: CSVVSGNEKLFF. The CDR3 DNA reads TGCAGCGTTGTTTCGGGAAATGAAAAACTGTTTTTT.